This entry concerns a single TCR beta chain. The sample holds one count of this clone. No antigen is known for it. No base quality values were provided; no much bigger clone lies one nucleotide off. At the junction V is shortened by 2 bases and J by 1 base, with 14 bases in between. Spanning cysteine to phenylalanine, the CDR3 consists of 16 amino acids. This entry keeps only the CDR3 DNA: 48 bases, framed from base 1. Taken from the germline V gene (reference sequence), the CDR1 and CDR2 loops are MNHEY and SMNVEV. The cohort consisted of 600 to 700 healthy bone marrow donors. At the time of sampling, every cohort member was nominally healthy, though immune exposures that went unrecorded were likely present. The donor was CMV seropositive and was included in the group of some 290 seropositive cohort members. Each donor provided a peripheral blood sample, and peripheral blood mononuclear cells were used for TCR beta sequencing. The Qiagen DNeasy Blood Extraction Kit was used to extract genomic DNA from the blood cell samples.

Receptor amplification or capture employed the immunoSEQ multiplex PCR assay. For the multiplex PCR, a mixture combining 60 forward primers for TCR Vbeta segments and 13 reverse primers for TCR Jbeta segments was used. A multiplex PCR assay on genomic DNA amplified the CDR3 region of rearranged TCR beta genes. Amplified TCR beta libraries were sequenced as 87-base-pair reads on the Illumina HiSeq System. The study's processing was this. In a later analysis, tens of millions of unique TCR beta chains were counted across the roughly 670 repertoires, and roughly 10 million of these chains were shared by at least two donors. A nearest-neighbor algorithm error-corrected the raw reads and collapsed the reads into unique sequences, merging closely related sequences to remove PCR and sequencing errors. To assign V, D and J gene segments, CDR3 sequences were aligned to IMGT reference sequences. Each retained sequence needed at least a six-nucleotide match to both a V gene segment and a J gene segment. Rearrangements were classified as productive when the CDR3 lacked stop codons and remained in frame with V and J, and all other rearrangements were classified as non-productive. Following IMGT convention, CDR3 was defined as the stretch from the second conserved V-encoded cysteine to the conserved J-encoded phenylalanine. Sequences without an unambiguous match to a single V gene segment were excluded from the earlier analysis of 450 to 750 of the donors. An earlier analysis of a few hundred of the donors called V segments functional above 56.7% productive rearrangements and segregating when the between-donor standard deviation exceeded 5%. A statistical classification framework was built to diagnose cytomegalovirus status from the catalog of TCR beta chain sequences. In a later analysis, TCR nucleotide sequences were compared against IMGT/GENE-DB human TR gene sequences so that V and J genes could be assigned. The TCRdist pipeline was used in a later analysis to assign CDR3 sequences and most-parsimonious VDJ recombination scenarios. A later analysis defined each TCR beta chain by its CDR3 amino acid sequence plus V-gene family, and excluded reads lacking a unique V-gene family. In a later analysis, around 600 highly shared, low-generation-probability nucleotide sequences were removed to address suspected cross-contamination and a sequencing artifact. In a later analysis, a clonal expansion index was calculated for each public chain from normalized within-repertoire ranks of inferred template counts. Generation probabilities in a later analysis came from a VDJ recombination model fitted to out-of-frame rearrangements, and those results were checked against IGoR. A later analysis scored TCR-TCR, TCR-HLA and TCR-CMV co-occurrence with hypergeometric tests, applying a repertoire-size bias correction to TCR pairs. To estimate false discovery rates, a later analysis permuted the HLA or CMV assignments 20 times. A later analysis grouped co-occurring TCRs with DBSCAN, adding TCRdist sequence similarity when clustering within HLA-allele-positive subsets. For co-occurrence clustering, repertoires with fewer than 30,000 or more than 120,000 public chains were excluded, along with four or five repertoires with anomalous nucleotide sharing. Sourced from immuneACCESS, this table was stored by TCRdb with only in-frame sequences that have V and J called. A share of the clones is absent; for the studies checked, an unresolved V gene accounts for under half, and the remainder has no known explanation. From that table come the V and J calls and clone size; the DNA was used to work out D and trimming. The table for this sample lists approximately 190,000 clones; more than 65% of them were counted only once. In total, the top ten clones hold approximately 6% of the sample.

This sample is drawn from a study of cytomegalovirus exposure and HLA in healthy donors (dated by TCRdb to the late 2010s). Regarding the complete study: An earlier analysis of some 550 of the donors reported 250 to 350 Gb of sequence data and roughly 100 million unique TCR beta sequences from roughly 180 million T cells. Among 398 genotyped donors of the cohort, an average of approximately 240,000 unique TCR beta nucleotide sequences were sequenced per donor, approximately 20% of them non-productive. HLA typing included class I and class II loci at four-digit resolution. In an earlier analysis of 587 of the donors, high-throughput TCR beta sequencing was used to judge whether each TCR beta V gene segment behaved as functional or pseudogenic. To study patterns of TCR occurrence, a later analysis re-analyzed previously published TCR beta repertoires from several hundred donors and added high-resolution HLA genotyping. In the later analysis, no new phenotypic data were used to find candidate immune exposures; instead, reliance was placed on TCR beta sequences and their occurrence across donors. A later genetic analysis took genome-wide SNP genotypes for about 55% of the roughly 700 donors and used that subset as a discovery cohort. Every discovery cohort repertoire had been produced on one sequencing platform. Donor age, sex, ethnicity and CMV serostatus were compiled together with the repertoire data. The number of typed donors differed by locus: 629-630 for A, B, C, DRB1 and DQB1; approximately 540 for DQA1; around 580 for DPA1; and some 470 for DPB1. Four or five DR-DQ haplotypes were handled as single units for association and clustering because linkage in the cohort was strong. The study aimed to test whether signatures of past pathogen exposure could be identified by cataloging public T cell receptors. The study combined high-throughput TCR immunosequencing, statistical association of individual TCRs with disease status, and machine learning to predict cytomegalovirus infection status. Approximately 310 gigabases of sequencing data and 70 million to 100 million unique TCR sequences were included in an early release covering roughly 600 HLA-typed donors. Along with the approximately 650-subject first cohort, a separate validation cohort of about 110 different subjects was used. The T cell repertoires of roughly 660 subjects were profiled by immunosequencing and related to cytomegalovirus serostatus. The genetic ancestry cluster associated with self-reported Caucasian donors included over 80% of the roughly 360 genotyped donors. Overall study results and their limits: CMV serostatus was the only immune exposure information available for the cohort. According to a later genetic analysis, donors in an Asian-associated ancestry cluster had fewer N-insertions in productive TCRs than the approximately 700-donor mean. Some IMGT-functional V segments, including TRBV6-2 and TRBV6-3, could not be distinguished by the 87-base-pair reads and were therefore excluded. HLA typing was unavailable for some donors at each locus, so association tests used only the typed subset. Compared with equally common non-associated chains, HLA-associated TCR beta chains in a later analysis were more clonally expanded and had lower generation probabilities. In a later analysis, about 16,000 TCR beta sequences were associated with specific HLA alleles at a false discovery rate of 0.05. The authors suggested that the approach could potentially be extended to other disease states and immunological phenotypes. Broadly in line with IMGT annotations, most TCR beta V segments showed up in productive rearrangements about 87% or about 30% of the time in an earlier analysis of about 500 of the donors. According to a later analysis, parvovirus B19, influenza, CMV and Epstein-Barr virus appeared linked to several top co-occurrence clusters. A later analysis found that TCR association rates varied across HLA loci, with DRB1 alleles showing the most associated TCRs and HLA-C alleles the fewest. Linkage disequilibrium might explain the correlated functional status among segregating V segments, but an unknown experimental factor could not be excluded. Most TCR sequences were seen in very few donors, while some public TCRs were found in many individuals. Strong co-occurrence of HLA alleles, especially DR and DQ, made assigning TCR associations to individual alleles difficult. In vitro tests confirmed that a few of the cytomegalovirus-associated TCR beta chains recognize cytomegalovirus antigens. A total of 164 TCR beta chains were listed by the study as associated with cytomegalovirus. A cluster of highly shared sequence variants was judged likely to represent a technical artifact of the sequencing pipeline. Most CMV-associated TCR beta chains appeared to be HLA-restricted in a later analysis, and the HLA associations seemed to be driven largely by CMV exposure. The presence/absence analyses assumed that sequencing depth was roughly uniform across donors, and that assumption may not be true. In both the original and validation cohorts, the classifier was reported to diagnose cytomegalovirus status with high specificity and sensitivity. The earlier analysis of 587 of the donors excluded 15 to 20 rarely observed V segments, including chromosome 9 orphons, because counts were too low. A further reported finding was that TCR beta sequences accurately predicted the HLA-A and HLA-B alleles for most subjects in the first cohort. This cohort had only TCR beta chains sequenced, and the lack of alpha or paired-chain data limited which features could be detected. An association between a missense DCLRE1C variant and V-gene and J-gene trimming of TCR beta chains was found in a later genetic analysis and replicated in an independent cohort.

This receptor was taken from a woman aged 25 to 39 in good health and CMV-seropositive. The sample taken for sequencing was PBMCs. The chain is assembled from TRBV27 and TRBJ1-1; matching of 5 bases hints at TRBD1 as the D gene. The DNA reads TGTGCCAGCAGTTTAGCTAACCGGGGGGAGAACACTGAAGCTTTCTTT. It is translated as CASSLANRGENTEAFF.